Presented here are 6 T cell receptor beta chains from one specimen sequenced in a study of blood T cell repertoires in COVID-19. Repertoires were generated with immunoSEQ multiplex PCR, while TCRdb's copy carries only in-frame clones and drops some. Of 15,000 to 20,000 clones listed, 81% are singletons. What was sequenced was peripheral blood. Receptors originate from a man between 40 and 49 years old with active or convalescent COVID-19.

CDR3 in amino acids: CASSPMGQGPWAQHF. DNA for the CDR3: TGTGCCAGCTCACCAATGGGACAGGGGCCGTGGGCCCAGCATTTT. V usage is TRBV18 and J usage is TRBJ1-5; 10 bases line up with TRBD1. The CDR3 has 15 amino acids. V shed 2 bases and J 11 bases; nucleotides not matched to a gene: 9. Germline assignment: CDR1 KGHSH and CDR2 LQKENI.

The rearrangement links TRBV11-2 to TRBJ1-6; the D gene is possibly TRBD1 (5 bases). The ends were cut back, 6 bases at V and 10 bases at J, with 19 bases in the middle. The CDR3 is 15 amino acids. Germline CDR1 is SGHAT and CDR2 is FQNNGV. DNA for the CDR3: TGTGCCAGCAGACTACTTCAGGGAATCGCCTCACCCCTCCACTTT. This gives the protein CASRLLQGIASPLHF.

This rearrangement joins TRBV20-1 to TRBJ2-4; possibly TRBD1 for D (6 bases). The V end was cut by 6 bases, the J end by 6 bases, with 9 bases between. The germline V gene encodes CDR1 DFQATT and CDR2 SNEGSKA (reference sequence). The CDR3 consists of 11 residues. CDR3 coding DNA: TGCAGTGCCGGGACAACAAACATTCAGTACTTC. Its translation: CSAGTTNIQYF.

The chain is built from TRBV5-8 and TRBJ2-2; TRBD1 might be the D (6 bases). In germline, CDR1 is SGHTS, CDR2 YDEGEE. The germline V and J ends were trimmed by 7 bases and 1 base, with 17 bases remaining between them. This CDR3 is 16 amino acids long. The CDR3 here is CASPGVRPVNTGELFF. CDR3 DNA sequence: TGTGCCAGCCCAGGGGTCCGTCCAGTGAACACCGGGGAGCTGTTTTTT.

The rearrangement links TRBV6-5 to TRBJ1-2; D gene uncertain. V shed 5 bases and J shed 2 bases, with 9 bases lying between them. The V gene's germline CDR1 is MNHEY and CDR2 SVGAGI. CDR3 size: 13 residues. CDR3 nucleotide sequence: TGTGCCAGCAGTATAACACCAAACTATGGCTACACCTTC. Translation: CASSITPNYGYTF.

The gene calls are TRBV7-9 and TRBJ1-2; 7 bases agree with TRBD1. Germline assignment: CDR1 SEHNR and CDR2 FQNEAQ (reference sequence). V trimming: 5 bases; J trimming: 8 bases; junction bases outside the gene matches: 8. This CDR3 contains 13 residues. This chain's CDR3 is CASSRGTEGGYTF. DNA for the CDR3: TGTGCCAGCAGCCGCGGGACAGAAGGCGGCTACACCTTC.